This T cell receptor beta chain was observed in a study of T cells in Graves' hyperthyroidism and ophthalmopathy. Pregnant or lactating patients were excluded, as were those with uncontrolled infection or other autoimmune disease. For the diagnoses, clinical symptoms, serum thyroxine and TRAb, thyroid ultrasound and orbital computed tomography were used. Template material for amplifying TCR beta CDR3 regions consisted of RNA transcripts. The HTBI primer set drove a first-round RT-PCR of the TCR CDR3. TCRdb reprocessed the multiplex PCR reads with MiXCR, giving one entry per CDR3 protein. This sample has a few hundred thousand distinct CDR3 sequences, with around a fifth found just once. The CDR3 runs 16 residues. Germline lookup yields CDR1 MNHEY and CDR2 SMNVEV (reference sequence). After removal of 1 base from V and 4 bases from J, the junction contained 9 bases not matched to a gene. Notes on the study in general: Ophthalmopathy and stable hyperthyroidism were told apart by a 13 V-J model.

There are a few counts of this clonotype. Its antigen is unidentified. J is TRBJ2-5 and V is TRBV27, with 7 bases matching TRBD1. This clonotype originated in a woman aged 70-85 years with Graves' ophthalmopathy. Sequencing input: blood. The CDR3, as DNA: TGTGCCAGCAGTTTATGGGGAAGGACAGGCCTAGAGACCCAGTACTTC. It translates to CASSLWGRTGLETQYF.